One and the same sample provided the 10 T cell receptor beta chains below, sequenced in a study of cytomegalovirus exposure and HLA in healthy donors. Researchers ran the PCR with 60 Vbeta and 13 Jbeta primers. Only in-frame clones appear in the TCRdb table, and some are missing; sequencing was by immunoSEQ multiplex PCR. This sample has approximately 150,000 clones, with around nine tenths found just once. The sequenced sample consisted of PBMCs. These receptor sequences come from a woman aged 30 to 39 in good health and CMV-seronegative.

The rearrangement uses TRBV27 and TRBJ2-1; D is possibly TRBD2 (6 bases). The V end lost 6 bases, the J end lost 2 bases, and 17 bases lay between the germline ends. This CDR3 contains 16 residues. The germline gives CDR1 MNHEY, CDR2 SMNVEV (reference sequence). The CDR3 is CASRPGLATPYNEQFF. In DNA form, the CDR3 reads TGTGCCAGCAGGCCGGGACTGGCGACCCCCTACAATGAGCAGTTCTTC.

CDR3 sequence (DNA): TGTGCCAGCAGCCGACTAGCGGACTTTTACAATGAGCAGTTCTTC. Translating it yields CASSRLADFYNEQFF. V usage is TRBV7-2 and J usage is TRBJ2-1, with 9 bases identical to TRBD2. Trimming took 5 bases from V and 4 from J; bases not matched to a gene: 6. The germline V gene has CDR1 SGHTA and CDR2 FQGNSA. The CDR3 extends over 15 amino acids.

This rearrangement joins TRBV6-1 to TRBJ2-6; D perhaps matches TRBD2 (6 bases). V shed 8 bases and J shed 4 bases, with 12 bases lying between them. The CDR3 extends over 14 amino acids. Germline-derived CDR1 and CDR2 are MNHNS and SASEGT. The CDR3 loop reads CASGGAHGANVLTF. CDR3 in DNA: TGTGCCAGCGGAGGGGCGCACGGGGCCAACGTCCTGACTTTC.

The V and J genes are TRBV5-4 and TRBJ1-2, with D perhaps matching TRBD1 (6 bases). CDR3 length: 15 residues. Germline V CDR1 and CDR2: SGHNT, YYREEE (reference sequence). The ends were cut back, 3 bases at V and 4 bases at J, with 16 bases in the middle. The CDR3 DNA reads TGTGCCAGCAGCTCCTACAGGGATGCAGGCTATGGCTACACCTTC. This encodes CASSSYRDAGYGYTF.

This clone is a singleton in its sample. The chain employs TRBV28 and TRBJ2-2, with D maybe TRBD2 (5 bases). V lost 6 bases and J 6 bases, leaving 11 bases between the germline ends. CDR3 length: 13 amino acids. The V gene's germline CDR1 is MDHEN and CDR2 SYDVKM. CDR3 in DNA: TGTGCCAGCAGCGGACTTGTCGCCGGGGAGCTGTTTTTT. It codes for CASSGLVAGELFF.

The CDR3 nucleotides are TGTGCCAGCAGTCCAATTGGACTAGCGGGGGCCGGGCAAGAGACCCAGTACTTC. Protein sequence: CASSPIGLAGAGQETQYF. This chain joins TRBV11-2 and TRBJ2-5; TRBD2 aligns across 13 bases. Trimming at V came to 6 bases and at J to 2 bases, leaving 12 bases not matched to a gene. The CDR3 contains 18 residues. Germline V gene sequence: CDR1 SGHAT, CDR2 FQNNGV.

This chain links TRBV11-2 with TRBJ1-3, with 7 bases that match TRBD1. Germline V gene sequence: CDR1 SGHAT, CDR2 FQNNGV. V dropped 5 bases and J dropped 0; count of bases not matched to a gene: 7. The CDR3 length is 16 residues. This chain's CDR3 is CASSPWTGVSGNTIYF. The CDR3 DNA follows: TGTGCCAGCAGCCCGTGGACAGGCGTCTCTGGAAACACCATATATTTT. Based on the CDR3 plus reference TRBV11-2 and TRBJ1-3, the full variable domain is EAGVAQSPRYKIIEKRQSVAFWCNPISGHATLYWYQQILGQGPKLLIQFQNNGVVDDSQLPKDRFSAERLKGVDSTLKIQPAKLEDSAVYLCASSPWTGVSGNTIYFGEGSWLTVV.

V is TRBV7-9 and J is TRBJ2-5; D might be TRBD1 (6 bases). The J call may be mistaken, given a closer DNA end match to TRBJ2-7. The CDR3 contains 16 residues. Germline CDR1 reads SEHNR; CDR2 reads FQNEAQ (reference sequence). The CDR3 is CASSLDTGLGTYEQYF. CDR3 bases: TGTGCCAGCAGCTTAGATACAGGGTTAGGGACCTACGAGCAGTACTTC.

The gene calls are TRBV27 and TRBJ1-2; D perhaps matches TRBD1 (5 bases). Trimming shortened V by 7 bases and J by 8 bases, and 23 bases separated the two germline ends. Germline loops: CDR1 MNHEY, CDR2 SMNVEV (reference sequence). This CDR3 contains 15 residues. CDR3 sequence reads: CASKQVGGTSEGYTF. As DNA, the CDR3 is TGTGCCAGCAAACAAGTGGGGGGTACCTCAGAAGGCTACACCTTC.

This chain connects TRBV19 to TRBJ1-2; 8 bases are a match to TRBD1. Germline CDR1 reads LNHDA; CDR2 reads SQIVND (reference sequence). The CDR3 spans 17 residues. J was trimmed by 2 bases and V by 5 bases; bases with no gene match: 13. Written as DNA, the CDR3 is TGTGCCAGTAGTCGGGCGGGACAGGCGAACCTAAACTATGGCTACACCTTC. This translates into CASSRAGQANLNYGYTF.